Listed here are 5 T cell receptor beta chains from one sample, sequenced in a study of T cell clusters in autoimmune cytopenias. One tube held mixed TRB-A and TRB-B primer pools for touch-down PCR. TCRdb re-analyzed the multiplex PCR reads; it lists each CDR3 protein once, without DNA. The sample totals thousands of distinct CDR3 sequences. TRB was amplified from about 250 ng of peripheral blood genomic DNA per sample. Sequencing was done on a sample of peripheral blood. These receptors originate from a human donor with an autoimmune cytopenia or autoimmune hepatitis (not recorded which).

The V call is TRBV7-9, the J call TRBJ2-1; TCRdb indicates TRBD1, and absent DNA this call remains unverified. The CDR3 loop spans 15 amino acids. Germline V gene sequence: CDR1 SEHNR, CDR2 FQNEAQ (reference sequence). CDR3 region: CASSPTGISYNEQFF.

The CDR3 reads CASSLLAGGYEQYF. The V gene is TRBV12-3 or TRBV12-4, the J gene TRBJ2-7; the TCRdb D gene call, TRBD2, has no DNA to confirm it. This CDR3 contains 14 residues.

The chain uses TRBV28 and TRBJ1-2; TCRdb names TRBD1, which stays unverified in the absence of DNA. This CDR3 is 14 amino acids long. Germline V gene lookup returns CDR1 MDHEN and CDR2 SYDVKM. CDR3: CASRRDSVLYGYTF.

V gene TRBV6-1 combines with J gene TRBJ1-5; absent DNA, TCRdb's TRBD1 call cannot be checked. The CDR3 sequence is 14 residues long. Looked up from germline, CDR1 is MNHNS and CDR2 is SASEGT. The CDR3 sequence is CASSEFRQNQPQHF.

The chain combines TRBV7-3 with TRBJ2-3; no DNA is available, so the TRBD1 call from TCRdb remains unchecked. Germline assignment: CDR1 SGHTA and CDR2 FQGTGA. The CDR3 is made up of 15 amino acids. The CDR3 loop reads CASSSPGGGTDTQYF.